This is a list of T cell receptor beta chains from one sample in a study of T cell responses to AZD1222 COVID-19 vaccine. The data were produced by immunoSEQ multiplex PCR, yet TCRdb's version contains in-frame clones alone and is incomplete. This sample yields roughly 93,000 clones, of which 89% are seen a single time; approximately 1.5% belongs to the top ten. The input for sequencing was peripheral blood, taken on day 0 of AZD1222 vaccination. All receptors derive from an adult in good health. CDR3s include the opening cysteine and the closing phenylalanine or tryptophan. A D gene is named only where the DNA matches it firmly. Some rows have no size entry. The others give once, few or many, or a class for an expanded clone.

TGCAGTGCTAGTTGGGGTTCTGAAGCTTTCTTT | CSASWGSEAFF | NA | 11 | TRBJ1-1 | NA | TRBV20-1
TGCAGCGCCCACAGGGGAGGCACTGAAGCTTTCTTT | CSAHRGGTEAFF | NA | 12 | TRBJ1-1 | TRBD1 | TRBV29-1
TGCAGTGCTAGAGACGGGGGTGAAGCTTTCTTT | CSARDGGEAFF | NA | 11 | TRBJ1-1 | NA | TRBV20-1
TGCGCCAGCAGCCCCCGGGACAGGGCAGTAAACTATGGCTACACCTTC | CASSPRDRAVNYGYTF | NA | 16 | TRBJ1-2 | TRBD1 | TRBV4-1
TGTGCCAGCAGTTACGGGGCGGGGGTGCGCGGCTACACCTTC | CASSYGAGVRGYTF | NA | 14 | TRBJ1-2 | NA | TRBV6-2/TRBV6-3
TGTGCCAGCAGCCAGACTAGCGGGGCGACTTACAATGAGCAGTTCTTC | CASSQTSGATYNEQFF | NA | 16 | TRBJ2-1 | TRBD2 | TRBV7-3
TGTGCCAGCAGCTTAGCTTGGACAGGGGCTGGCTACACCTTC | CASSLAWTGAGYTF | few | 14 | TRBJ1-2 | TRBD1 | TRBV7-2
TGTGCCAGCAGTACGCAGGGGTTTACTAATGAAAAACTGTTTTTT | CASSTQGFTNEKLFF | NA | 15 | TRBJ1-4 | NA | TRBV28
TGCGCCAGCAGCTTACAGGGGAACTATGGCTACACCTTC | CASSLQGNYGYTF | NA | 13 | TRBJ1-2 | TRBD1 | TRBV5-1
TGTGCCAGCAGCTTAGGGACAGGTCGGGTACAGCCCCAGCATTTT | CASSLGTGRVQPQHF | NA | 15 | TRBJ1-5 | TRBD1 | TRBV7-2
TGTGCCAGCAGATGGCGGCGCGAGTCTTACGAGCAGTACTTC | CASRWRRESYEQYF | NA | 14 | TRBJ2-7 | NA | TRBV7-2
TGTGCCAGCAGCTTCCAGGGGGTGTACTACGAGCAGTACTTC | CASSFQGVYYEQYF | NA | 14 | TRBJ2-7 | TRBD1 | TRBV5-4
TGCGCCAGCAGCCCGAGATGGGGAAAAGATACGCAGTATTTT | CASSPRWGKDTQYF | NA | 14 | TRBJ2-3 | NA | TRBV4-1
TGTGCCAGCAGTTCGGACATTCGCGGCTACACCTTC | CASSSDIRGYTF | few | 12 | TRBJ1-2 | NA | TRBV6-5
TGTGCCAGCAGTCATAGACTAGCGGGGGACAATGAGCAGTTCTTC | CASSHRLAGDNEQFF | once | 15 | TRBJ2-1 | TRBD2 | TRBV2
TGTGCCTGGAGTGTGTTGGGGACGCACTCTGGAAACACCATATATTTT | CAWSVLGTHSGNTIYF | NA | 16 | TRBJ1-3 | NA | TRBV30
TGTGCCAGCAGCGTAAGGGCGTTAAGCTCCTACAATGAGCAGTTCTTC | CASSVRALSSYNEQFF | NA | 16 | TRBJ2-1 | NA | TRBV9
TGTGCCAGCAGTTACGGGGGCGCCGCCTCCTACAATGAGCAGTTCTTC | CASSYGGAASYNEQFF | NA | 16 | TRBJ2-1 | NA | TRBV6-2/TRBV6-3
TGTGCCTGGATGGGGGAGGACACTGAAGCTTTCTTT | CAWMGEDTEAFF | NA | 12 | TRBJ1-1 | NA | TRBV30
TGTGCCATCACGGACGGCGCGAACACCGGGGAGCTGTTTTTT | CAITDGANTGELFF | NA | 14 | TRBJ2-2 | NA | TRBV10-3
TGTGCCAGCAGCGAGGGTCACACTGAAGCTTTCTTT | CASSEGHTEAFF | NA | 12 | TRBJ1-1 | NA | TRBV6-2/TRBV6-3
TGTGCCAGCAGCTCGAGGAGGGGGGAAAACACCGGGGAGCTGTTTTTT | CASSSRRGENTGELFF | NA | 16 | TRBJ2-2 | NA | TRBV7-8
TGTGCCAGCAGTGACCCCCGGACTAGCGGGGGAGACAATGAGCAGTTCTTC | CASSDPRTSGGDNEQFF | once | 17 | TRBJ2-1 | TRBD2 | TRBV25-1
TGCGCCAGCAGCCAAGTGGTCAGCCTTTATAGCAATCAGCCCCAGCATTTT | CASSQVVSLYSNQPQHF | NA | 17 | TRBJ1-5 | NA | TRBV4-1
TGTGCCAGCTCACCGCTCGGGACTAGCGGGGGGAGCACAGATACGCAGTATTTT | CASSPLGTSGGSTDTQYF | NA | 18 | TRBJ2-3 | TRBD2 | TRBV18
TGCGCCAGCAGCCAAGGAAGAGGAGGGCAAAACTCCTACGAGCAGTACTTC | CASSQGRGGQNSYEQYF | NA | 17 | TRBJ2-7 | NA | TRBV4-3
TGTGCCACCGGGACCGCCGCTGATTTACTGTTTTTT | CATGTAADLLFF | once | 12 | TRBJ1-4 | NA | TRBV10-3
TGTGCCTGGAGACAAGACGGGCCAGGAAAAAACATTCAGTACTTC | CAWRQDGPGKNIQYF | NA | 15 | TRBJ2-4 | NA | TRBV30
TGTGCCAGCTTTAAGGACTCAACTAATGAAAAACTGTTTTTT | CASFKDSTNEKLFF | NA | 14 | TRBJ1-4 | NA | TRBV28
TGTGCCAGCTCACCACCGGTTCAGGGCGGCAATCAGCCCCAGCATTTT | CASSPPVQGGNQPQHF | NA | 16 | TRBJ1-5 | NA | TRBV18
TGTGCCAGCAGTTACTCGAGGGGGGGGCAAGAGCAGTTCTTC | CASSYSRGGQEQFF | NA | 14 | TRBJ2-1 | NA | TRBV6-5
TGTGCCAGTAGTAGGGGTTTAAACTCCTACGAGCAGTACTTC | CASSRGLNSYEQYF | NA | 14 | TRBJ2-7 | NA | TRBV19
TGCGCCAGCAGCCCCGGACTAGCGGGGGGTCGGACCCAGTACTTC | CASSPGLAGGRTQYF | NA | 15 | TRBJ2-5 | TRBD2 | TRBV5-1
TGTGCCAGCAGTTTAAATCTAGCCAAAAACATTCAGTACTTC | CASSLNLAKNIQYF | NA | 14 | TRBJ2-4 | NA | TRBV28
TGTGCCATCAGTGAGTCTCGTAGCGGGGGGGCAACAGATACGCAGTATTTT | CAISESRSGGATDTQYF | NA | 17 | TRBJ2-3 | TRBD2 | TRBV10-3
TGTGCCAGCAGCCCCAGGACTAGCGGGGGCCTCGATACGCAGTATTTT | CASSPRTSGGLDTQYF | NA | 16 | TRBJ2-3 | TRBD2 | TRBV7-9
TGTGCCAGCAGCTCCGGGTCTAATGAAAAACTGTTTTTT | CASSSGSNEKLFF | NA | 13 | TRBJ1-4 | NA | TRBV7-2
TGCGCCAGCAGCTCCCTAGCAGATGGAGATACGCAGTATTTT | CASSSLADGDTQYF | NA | 14 | TRBJ2-3 | NA | TRBV5-1
TGTGCCACCAGTGATTCAGGGTCTCGCACTGAAGCTTTCTTT | CATSDSGSRTEAFF | NA | 14 | TRBJ1-1 | NA | TRBV24-1
TGTGCCAGCAGTTTAAACAGATACACTGAAGCTTTCTTT | CASSLNRYTEAFF | NA | 13 | TRBJ1-1 | NA | TRBV27
TGTGCCAGCAGCTCCGCGGGCAGGGGACGTACCCAGTACTTC | CASSSAGRGRTQYF | once | 14 | TRBJ2-5 | NA | TRBV5-4
TGTGCCAGCAGCCAAGCTCCGGGACTACACTACGAGCAGTACTTC | CASSQAPGLHYEQYF | NA | 15 | TRBJ2-7 | TRBD2 | TRBV3-1/TRBV3-2
TGTGCCTGGAGTGTCGGTAGTTACGAGCAGTACTTC | CAWSVGSYEQYF | NA | 12 | TRBJ2-7 | NA | TRBV30
TGTGCCAGCAGCCAGGTACAGGGACTACGTGGGGCCAACGTCCTGACTTTC | CASSQVQGLRGANVLTF | NA | 17 | TRBJ2-6 | NA | TRBV5-5
TGTGCCAGCAGTTTACTATCCCAGGGGGCGCGGTATGGCTACACCTTC | CASSLLSQGARYGYTF | few | 16 | TRBJ1-2 | TRBD1 | TRBV28
TGTGCCAGCAGCGTAGAGGTCAGAATGGGGTATGGCTACACCTTC | CASSVEVRMGYGYTF | NA | 15 | TRBJ1-2 | NA | TRBV9
TGCGCCAGCAGCAACGGACAGGGGACTGAAGCTTTCTTT | CASSNGQGTEAFF | once | 13 | TRBJ1-1 | TRBD1 | TRBV5-1
TGCAGCGTTGAACTCGGAAGGGGCTACACCTTC | CSVELGRGYTF | once | 11 | TRBJ1-2 | NA | TRBV29-1
TGTGCCAGCAGAAAAGTCTTCGGGGCCGCCGGGGAGACCCAGTACTTC | CASRKVFGAAGETQYF | NA | 16 | TRBJ2-5 | NA | TRBV3-1/TRBV3-2
TGTGCCAGCAGCTTGACAATCCAGCCCCAGCATTTT | CASSLTIQPQHF | NA | 12 | TRBJ1-5 | NA | TRBV7-2